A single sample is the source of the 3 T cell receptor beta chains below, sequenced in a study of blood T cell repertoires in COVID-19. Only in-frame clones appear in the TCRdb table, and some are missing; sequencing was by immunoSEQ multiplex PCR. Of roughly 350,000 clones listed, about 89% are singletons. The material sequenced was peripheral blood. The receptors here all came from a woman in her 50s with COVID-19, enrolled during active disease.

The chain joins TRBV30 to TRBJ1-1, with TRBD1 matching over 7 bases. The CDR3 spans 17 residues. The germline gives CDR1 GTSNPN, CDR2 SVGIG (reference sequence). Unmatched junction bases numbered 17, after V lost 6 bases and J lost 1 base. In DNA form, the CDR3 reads TGTGCCTGCCGGCCAACACGACAGGGAGGAGGGAACACTGAAGCTTTCTTT. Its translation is CACRPTRQGGGNTEAFF.

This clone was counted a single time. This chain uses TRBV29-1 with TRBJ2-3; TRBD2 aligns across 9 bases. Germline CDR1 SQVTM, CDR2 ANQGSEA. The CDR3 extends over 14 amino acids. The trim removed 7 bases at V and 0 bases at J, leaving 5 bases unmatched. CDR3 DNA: TGCAGCGCCAACCTAGCGGGAAGCACAGATACGCAGTATTTT. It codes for CSANLAGSTDTQYF.

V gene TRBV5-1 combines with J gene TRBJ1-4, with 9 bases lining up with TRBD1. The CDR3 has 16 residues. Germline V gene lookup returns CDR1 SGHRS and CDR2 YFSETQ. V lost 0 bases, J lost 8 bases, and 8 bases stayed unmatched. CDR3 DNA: TGCGCCAGCAGCTTGGCTCCCAGGACAGGGGTCGAAAAACTGTTTTTT. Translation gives CASSLAPRTGVEKLFF.